This T cell receptor (beta chain) was profiled in a study of blood T cells in healthy people across ages. The CDR3 consists of 15 residues. V lost 2 bases, J lost 1 base, and 3 bases stayed unmatched. In germline, CDR1 is MDHEN, CDR2 SYDVKM. Each sample gave at least 7 million isolated PBMCs. The authors ran a second PCR of about 6 to 11 cycles using a sample-barcoded 5' primer and a J-beta primer mix. Each cDNA molecule was tagged by a template-switch adaptor with 12 random nucleotides. MiXCR, applied by TCRdb to the 5' RACE reads, yields one record per CDR3 protein. The data contain 720,000 or so distinct CDR3 sequences, around 41% of them seen just once; the ten biggest clones take up about 30%.

This sequence originates from a man older than 75 in good health. The sequencing input was blood. The J gene is TRBJ2-3, the V gene TRBV28; 7 nucleotides match TRBD2. CDR3 nucleotide sequence: TGTGCCAGCAGTTTAAGGCGGGAGCGCACAGATACGCAGTATTTT. Translated, it gives CASSLRRERTDTQYF.